This paragraph reports one T cell receptor (beta chain). As yet, its antigen is unknown. Reverse transcription of all isolated RNA meant that expressed TCRB transcripts were sequenced. Generated by immunoSEQ multiplex PCR, the TCRdb table keeps only in-frame clones and is missing some. The sample shows about 130,000 clones, 9% of them seen only once. This entry comes from a study of beta chain features in type 1 diabetes. Study-level information: Age and gender were similar between patients and healthy donors, as were cell yields.

The CDR3 consists of 12 residues. Per germline, CDR1 MNHEY and CDR2 SVGAGI. Trimming removed 5 bases at V and 8 bases at J, with 12 bases between. Study-wide results and limits: Among patients with Type 1 diabetes, TCRB CDR3s were moderately but significantly shorter in every one of the four CD4+ subsets.

This sequence was found in a man aged 25 to 45 with type 1 diabetes. The sample comprised central memory CD4+ T cells from blood. The chain employs TRBV6-5 and TRBJ1-2; D is ambiguous. CDR3 amino acids: CASSDGVWGYTF. CDR3 DNA sequence: TGTGCCAGCAGTGACGGAGTGTGGGGCTACACCTTC.